The rows below give T cell receptor beta chains drawn from one sample of a study of T cells in Graves' hyperthyroidism and ophthalmopathy. MiXCR was run by TCRdb on the multiplex PCR reads, yielding one entry per CDR3 protein. The sample has about 500,000 distinct CDR3 sequences; about 16% are singletons. The specimen sequenced was blood. Source of these receptors: a woman younger than 45 with Graves' ophthalmopathy. The CDR3 runs from the conserved cysteine through the conserved F or W. A D gene is named only where the DNA matches it firmly. Size is omitted from some rows. Given values are once, few, many or a class for expanded clones.

D | J | size | V | DNA | CDR3
NA | TRBJ2-7 | NA | TRBV19 | TGTGCCAGTAGTGGTAGTTTCGAGCAGTACTTC | CASSGSFEQYF
NA | TRBJ1-1 | many | TRBV27 | TGTGCCAGCAGTTTACGAGGGGTCATGAACACTGAAGCTTTCTTT | CASSLRGVMNTEAFF
TRBD1 | TRBJ1-5 | few | TRBV12-3/TRBV12-4 | TGTGCCAGCAATAAAAAGCAGGGGGGACAGGGGGGCAATCAGCCCCAGCATTTT | CASNKKQGGQGGNQPQHF
NA | TRBJ2-7 | many | TRBV12-3/TRBV12-4 | TGTGCCAGCAGCTTAGCCCCGGGCAGCTCCTACGAGCAGTACTTC | CASSLAPGSSYEQYF
NA | TRBJ1-2 | few | TRBV28 | TGTGCCAGCAGTTCCTCTGACAGGAGCTGGGGCTACACCTTC | CASSSSDRSWGYTF
TRBD1 | TRBJ2-5 | few | TRBV19 | TGTGCCAGTAGTCTCCGGGACAGGGGACAAGAGACCCAGTACTTC | CASSLRDRGQETQYF
NA | TRBJ2-5 | NA | TRBV20-1 | TGCAGTGCCCGGGACGGCGGGCAAGAGACCCAGTACTTC | CSARDGGQETQYF
TRBD2 | TRBJ2-1 | NA | TRBV15 | TGTGCCACCAGCCCTGAGGCTAGCGGGATCTCCTACAATGAGCAGTTCTTC | CATSPEASGISYNEQFF
NA | TRBJ2-2 | NA | TRBV28 | TGTGCCAGCAGTTTGCCGGGTAGGGGCACCGGGGAGCTGTTTTTT | CASSLPGRGTGELFF
TRBD2 | TRBJ2-1 | NA | TRBV5-4 | TGTGCCAGCAGCTTGGGGGAGGGAAACGAGCAGTTCTTC | CASSLGEGNEQFF
TRBD2 | TRBJ2-3 | many | TRBV20-1 | TGCAGTGCTAGAGATCCCCCCCTAGCGGGAGCAGATACGCAGTATTTT | CSARDPPLAGADTQYF
NA | TRBJ2-1 | few | TRBV5-1 | TGCGCCAGCAGCACTACAGGGATCTCCTACAATGAGCAGTTCTTC | CASSTTGISYNEQFF
TRBD2 | TRBJ2-1 | NA | TRBV7-2 | TGTGCCAGCAGCAAACCGGGACTAGCGACCTACAATGAGCAGTTCTTC | CASSKPGLATYNEQFF
NA | TRBJ2-7 | many | TRBV11-1 | TGTGCCAGCAGCTCCAACGGCTACGAGCAGTACTTC | CASSSNGYEQYF
NA | TRBJ2-7 | many | TRBV11-2 | TGTGCCAGCAGCGGTTTACAGGGAACCTACGAGCAGTACTTC | CASSGLQGTYEQYF
TRBD2 | TRBJ2-5 | many | TRBV20-1 | TGCAGTGCTAGAGATCTTCGGGAGGGAGGGAAACAAGAGACCCAGTACTTC | CSARDLREGGKQETQYF
TRBD2 | TRBJ2-1 | many | TRBV30 | TGTGCCTGGAGTGAAGTTACTAGCGGGAATGAGCAGTTCTTC | CAWSEVTSGNEQFF
TRBD2 | TRBJ2-7 | many | TRBV28 | TGTGCCAGCACTATTAGCGGGGGACGATACGAGCAGTACTTC | CASTISGGRYEQYF
NA | TRBJ1-6 | NA | TRBV5-1 | TGCGCCAGCAGCTTCGACAGGTTCGGTAATTCACCCCTCCACTTT | CASSFDRFGNSPLHF
NA | TRBJ2-7 | NA | TRBV4-2 | TGTGCCAGCAGCCAAGATAAGGCCCAGAGCTCCTACGAGCAGTACTTC | CASSQDKAQSSYEQYF
TRBD1 | TRBJ1-6 | NA | TRBV7-3 | TGTGCCAGCAGCGCTACAGGGGATTCACCCCTCCACTTT | CASSATGDSPLHF
NA | TRBJ1-5 | few | TRBV5-5 | TGTGCCAGCAGCATGGGACACGTCAATCAGCCCCAGCATTTT | CASSMGHVNQPQHF
NA | TRBJ2-3 | many | TRBV18 | TGTGCCAGCTCAGTATCCGATACGCAGTATTTT | CASSVSDTQYF
NA | TRBJ1-4 | many | TRBV9 | TGTGCCAGCAGCGTAGGAGGAGCAACTAATGAAAAACTGTTTTTT | CASSVGGATNEKLFF
NA | TRBJ1-2 | many | TRBV6-1 | TGTGCCAGCAATCCCCATCAGGACAGCTATGGCTACACCTTC | CASNPHQDSYGYTF
NA | TRBJ2-1 | NA | TRBV28 | TGTGCCAGCAGTTTATTCACCCGATTAGACAATGAGCAGTTCTTC | CASSLFTRLDNEQFF
NA | TRBJ1-2 | NA | TRBV6-1 | TGTGCCAGCAGTGGCCCTCAGCACTATGGCTACACCTTC | CASSGPQHYGYTF
TRBD1 | TRBJ2-7 | few | TRBV28 | TGTGCCAGCAGCACCTCGGACAGGGTGCCCTACGAGCAGTACTTC | CASSTSDRVPYEQYF
TRBD1 | TRBJ2-1 | many | TRBV12-5 | TGTGCTAGTGGTTTTACGACAGGGGGCTCCTACAATGAGCAGTTCTTC | CASGFTTGGSYNEQFF
NA | TRBJ2-3 | many | TRBV5-6 | TGTGCCAGCAGCCCTGCCAGGGAGGTTAAAGATACGCAGTATTTT | CASSPAREVKDTQYF
NA | TRBJ2-1 | many | TRBV11-3 | TGTGCCAGCAGCTTAGGGGCCGGTGAGCAGTTCTTC | CASSLGAGEQFF
NA | TRBJ2-3 | many | TRBV12-3/TRBV12-4 | TGTGCCAGCAGGGGTTCGGTGGGAGATACGCAGTATTTT | CASRGSVGDTQYF